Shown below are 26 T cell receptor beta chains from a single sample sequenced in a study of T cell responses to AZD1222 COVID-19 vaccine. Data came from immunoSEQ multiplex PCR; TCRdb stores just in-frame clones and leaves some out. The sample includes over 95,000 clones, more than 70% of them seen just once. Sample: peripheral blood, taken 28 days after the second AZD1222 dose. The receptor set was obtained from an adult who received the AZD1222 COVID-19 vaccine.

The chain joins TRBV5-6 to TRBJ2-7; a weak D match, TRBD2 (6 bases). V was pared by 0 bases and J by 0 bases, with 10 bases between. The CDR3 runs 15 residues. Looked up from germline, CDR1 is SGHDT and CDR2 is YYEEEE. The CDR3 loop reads CASSLGAGGSYEQYF. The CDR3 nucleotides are TGTGCCAGCAGCTTGGGAGCCGGGGGCTCCTACGAGCAGTACTTC.

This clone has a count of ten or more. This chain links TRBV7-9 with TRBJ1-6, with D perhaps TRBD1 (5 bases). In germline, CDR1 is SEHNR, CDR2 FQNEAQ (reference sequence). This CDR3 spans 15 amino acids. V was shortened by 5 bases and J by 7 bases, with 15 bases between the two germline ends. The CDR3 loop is CASSRTQGGNSPLHF. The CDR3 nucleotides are TGTGCCAGCAGCCGTACTCAGGGTGGAAATTCACCCCTCCACTTT.

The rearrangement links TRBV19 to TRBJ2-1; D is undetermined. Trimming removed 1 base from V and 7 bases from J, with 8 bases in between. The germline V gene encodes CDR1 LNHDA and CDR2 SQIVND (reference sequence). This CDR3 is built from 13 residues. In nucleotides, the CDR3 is TGTGCCAGTAGTATAGCCCCCGGTAATGAGCAGTTCTTC. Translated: CASSIAPGNEQFF.

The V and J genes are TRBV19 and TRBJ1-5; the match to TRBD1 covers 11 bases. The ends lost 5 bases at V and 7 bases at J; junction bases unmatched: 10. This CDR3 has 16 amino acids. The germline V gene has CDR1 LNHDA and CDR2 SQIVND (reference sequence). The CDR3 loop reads CASSPRDRGLQQPQHF. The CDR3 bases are TGTGCCAGTAGTCCCCGGGACAGGGGGTTACAGCAGCCCCAGCATTTT.

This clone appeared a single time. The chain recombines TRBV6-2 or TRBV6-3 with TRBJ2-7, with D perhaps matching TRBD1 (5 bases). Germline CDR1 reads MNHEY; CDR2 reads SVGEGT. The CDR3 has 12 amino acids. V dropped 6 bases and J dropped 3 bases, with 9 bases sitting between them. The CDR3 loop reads CASSAGIYEQYF. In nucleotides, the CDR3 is TGTGCCAGCAGCGCAGGGATCTACGAGCAGTACTTC.

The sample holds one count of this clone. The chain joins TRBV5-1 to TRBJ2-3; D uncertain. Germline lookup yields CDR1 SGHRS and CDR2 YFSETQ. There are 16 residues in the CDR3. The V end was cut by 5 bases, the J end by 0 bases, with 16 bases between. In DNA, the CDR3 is TGCGCCAGCAGGCCTGAATTTGGGCAAAGCACAGATACGCAGTATTTT. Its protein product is CASRPEFGQSTDTQYF.

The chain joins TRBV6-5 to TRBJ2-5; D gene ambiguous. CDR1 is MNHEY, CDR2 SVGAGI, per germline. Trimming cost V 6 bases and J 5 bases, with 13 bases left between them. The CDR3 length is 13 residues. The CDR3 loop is CASSLLVRETQYF. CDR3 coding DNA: TGTGCCAGCAGCTTGTTGGTAAGGGAGACCCAGTACTTC.

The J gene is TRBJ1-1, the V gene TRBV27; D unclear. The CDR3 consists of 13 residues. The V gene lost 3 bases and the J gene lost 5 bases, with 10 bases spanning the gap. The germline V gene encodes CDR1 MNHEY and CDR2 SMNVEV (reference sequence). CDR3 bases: TGTGCCAGCAGTTTTTGGGAAGGGACTGAAGCTTTCTTT. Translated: CASSFWEGTEAFF.

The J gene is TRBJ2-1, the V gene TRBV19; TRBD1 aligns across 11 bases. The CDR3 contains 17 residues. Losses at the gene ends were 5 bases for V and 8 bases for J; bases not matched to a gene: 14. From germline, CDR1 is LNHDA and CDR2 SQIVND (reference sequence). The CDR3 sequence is CASSVNRDRGFGDEQFF. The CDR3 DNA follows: TGTGCCAGTAGTGTAAACCGGGACAGGGGGTTCGGCGATGAGCAGTTCTTC.

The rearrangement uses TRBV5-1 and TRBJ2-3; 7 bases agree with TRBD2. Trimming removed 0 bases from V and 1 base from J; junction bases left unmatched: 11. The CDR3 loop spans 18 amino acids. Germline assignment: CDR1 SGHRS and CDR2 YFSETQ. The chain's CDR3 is CASSLGGLPGLGTDTQYF. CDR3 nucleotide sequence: TGCGCCAGCAGCTTGGGGGGACTACCGGGGCTAGGCACAGATACGCAGTATTTT. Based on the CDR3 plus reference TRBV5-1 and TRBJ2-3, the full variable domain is KAGVTQTPRYLIKTRGQQVTLSCSPISGHRSVSWYQQTPGQGLQFLFEYFSETQRNKGNFPGRFSGRQFSNSRSEMNVSTLELGDSALYLCASSLGGLPGLGTDTQYFGPGTRLTVL.

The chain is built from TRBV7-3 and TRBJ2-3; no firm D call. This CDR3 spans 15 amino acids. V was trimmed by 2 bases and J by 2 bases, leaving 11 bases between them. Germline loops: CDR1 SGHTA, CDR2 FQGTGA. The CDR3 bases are TGTGCCAGCAGCTTAGGTAACAGCATCACAGATACGCAGTATTTT. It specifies CASSLGNSITDTQYF. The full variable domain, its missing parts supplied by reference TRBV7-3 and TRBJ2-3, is GAGVSQTPSNKVTEKGKYVELRCDPISGHTALYWYRQSLGQGPEFLIYFQGTGAADDSGLPNDRFFAVRPEGSVSTLKIQRTERGDSAVYLCASSLGNSITDTQYFGPGTRLTVL.

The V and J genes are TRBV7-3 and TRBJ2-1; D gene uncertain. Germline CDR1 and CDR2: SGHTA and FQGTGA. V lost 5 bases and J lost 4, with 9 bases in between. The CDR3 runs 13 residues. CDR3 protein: CASSPRSYNEQFF. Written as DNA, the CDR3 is TGTGCCAGCAGCCCGAGGTCTTACAATGAGCAGTTCTTC.

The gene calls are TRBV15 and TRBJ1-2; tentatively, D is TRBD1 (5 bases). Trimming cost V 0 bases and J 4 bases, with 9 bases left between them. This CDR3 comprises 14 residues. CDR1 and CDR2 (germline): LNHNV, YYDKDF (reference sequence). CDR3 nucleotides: TGTGCCACCAGCAGAGACAGGGTTGGCTATGGCTACACCTTC. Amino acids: CATSRDRVGYGYTF.

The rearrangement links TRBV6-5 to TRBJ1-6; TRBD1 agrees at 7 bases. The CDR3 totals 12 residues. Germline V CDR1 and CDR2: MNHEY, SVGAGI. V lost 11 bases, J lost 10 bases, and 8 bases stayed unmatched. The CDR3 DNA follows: TGTGCCGCACAGGGGAGCGGGTCACCCCTCCACTTT. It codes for CAAQGSGSPLHF.

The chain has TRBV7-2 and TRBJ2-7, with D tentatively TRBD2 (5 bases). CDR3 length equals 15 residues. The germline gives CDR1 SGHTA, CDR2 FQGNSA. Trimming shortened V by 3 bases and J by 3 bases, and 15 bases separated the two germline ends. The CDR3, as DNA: TGTGCCAGCAGCTTGGGTGTAACGGCGGGCTACGAGCAGTACTTC. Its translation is CASSLGVTAGYEQYF.

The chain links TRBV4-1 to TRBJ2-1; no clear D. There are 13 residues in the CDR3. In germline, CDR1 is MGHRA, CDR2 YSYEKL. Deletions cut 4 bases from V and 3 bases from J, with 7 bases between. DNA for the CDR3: TGCGCCAGCAGCCTTACAGTCTACAATGAGCAGTTCTTC. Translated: CASSLTVYNEQFF.

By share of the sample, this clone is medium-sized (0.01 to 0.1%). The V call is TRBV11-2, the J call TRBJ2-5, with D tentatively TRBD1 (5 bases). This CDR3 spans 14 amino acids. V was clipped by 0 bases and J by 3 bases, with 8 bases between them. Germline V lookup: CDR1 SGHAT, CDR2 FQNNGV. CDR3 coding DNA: TGTGCCAGCAGCTTAGAAGACAGTGAAGAGACCCAGTACTTC. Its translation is CASSLEDSEETQYF.

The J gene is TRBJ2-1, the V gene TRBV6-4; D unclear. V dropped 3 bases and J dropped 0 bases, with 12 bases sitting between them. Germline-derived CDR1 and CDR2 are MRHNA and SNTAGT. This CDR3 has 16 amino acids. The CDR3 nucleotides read TGTGCCAGCAGTGATGGCGTTCGGTCCTCCTACAATGAGCAGTTCTTC. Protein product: CASSDGVRSSYNEQFF.

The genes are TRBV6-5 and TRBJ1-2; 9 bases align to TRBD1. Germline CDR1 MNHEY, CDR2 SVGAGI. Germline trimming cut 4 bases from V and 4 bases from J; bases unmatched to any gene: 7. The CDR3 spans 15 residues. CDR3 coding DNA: TGTGCCAGCAGTTCACCGGGACAGGGTTCCTATGGCTACACCTTC. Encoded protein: CASSSPGQGSYGYTF.

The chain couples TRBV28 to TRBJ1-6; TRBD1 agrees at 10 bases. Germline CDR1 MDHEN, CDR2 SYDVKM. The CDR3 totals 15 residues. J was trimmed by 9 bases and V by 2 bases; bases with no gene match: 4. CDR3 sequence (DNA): TGTGCCAGCAGTTTAGGGACAGGGGTGAGTTCACCCCTCCACTTT. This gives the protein CASSLGTGVSSPLHF.

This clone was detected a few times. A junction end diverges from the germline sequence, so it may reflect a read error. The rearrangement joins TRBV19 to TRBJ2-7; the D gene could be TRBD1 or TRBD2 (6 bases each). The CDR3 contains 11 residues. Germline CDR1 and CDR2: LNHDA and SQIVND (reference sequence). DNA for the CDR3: TGTGCCACAGAAGATCGGGGGCGAGTTAACTTC. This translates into CATEDRGRVNF. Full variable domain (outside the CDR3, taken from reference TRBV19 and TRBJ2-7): DGGITQSPKYLFRKEGQNVTLSCEQNLNHDAMYWYRQDPGQGLRLIYYSQIVNDFQKGDIAEGYSVSREKKESFPLTVTSAQKNPTAFYLCATEDRGRVNFGPGTRLTVT.

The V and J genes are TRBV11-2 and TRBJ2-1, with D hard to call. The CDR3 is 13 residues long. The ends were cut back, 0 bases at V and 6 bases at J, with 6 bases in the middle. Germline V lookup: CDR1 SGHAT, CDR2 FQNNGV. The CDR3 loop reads CASSLELSNEQFF. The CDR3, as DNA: TGTGCCAGCAGCTTAGAGCTTTCCAATGAGCAGTTCTTC.

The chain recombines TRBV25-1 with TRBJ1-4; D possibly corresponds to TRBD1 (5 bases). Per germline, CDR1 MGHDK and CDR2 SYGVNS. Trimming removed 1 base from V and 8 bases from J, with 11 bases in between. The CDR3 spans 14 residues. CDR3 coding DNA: TGTGCCAGCAGTGAATTACCGGGGGACGAAAAACTGTTTTTT. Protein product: CASSELPGDEKLFF.

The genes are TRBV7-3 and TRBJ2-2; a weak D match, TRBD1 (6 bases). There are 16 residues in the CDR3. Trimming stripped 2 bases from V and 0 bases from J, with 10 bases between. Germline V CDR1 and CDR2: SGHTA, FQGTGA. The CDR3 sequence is CASSLVNRANTGELFF. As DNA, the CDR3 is TGTGCCAGCAGCTTAGTCAACAGGGCGAACACCGGGGAGCTGTTTTTT.

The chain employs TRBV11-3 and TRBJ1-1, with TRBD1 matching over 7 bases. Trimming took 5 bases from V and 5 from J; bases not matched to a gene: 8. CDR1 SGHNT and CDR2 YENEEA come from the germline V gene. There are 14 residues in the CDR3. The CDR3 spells CASSPTGVRTEAFF. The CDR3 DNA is TGTGCCAGCAGCCCCACAGGGGTTAGGACTGAAGCTTTCTTT.

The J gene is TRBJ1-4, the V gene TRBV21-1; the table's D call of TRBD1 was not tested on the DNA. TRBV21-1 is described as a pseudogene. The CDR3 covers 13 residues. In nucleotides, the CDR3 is TGTGCCGGGGGGACAGGGGGTGATGAAAAACTGTTTTTT. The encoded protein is CAGGTGGDEKLFF.